The source of this T cell receptor beta chain is a study of control samples from healthy donors and cancer patients. The CDR3 is made up of 17 amino acids. Trimming took off 2 bases at V and 1 base at J, with 19 bases between the two ends. In germline, CDR1 is GTSNPN, CDR2 SVGIG (reference sequence). Libraries were prepared by immunoSEQ multiplex PCR; TCRdb keeps only in-frame clonotypes and omits some of them. The profile shows under 85,000 clones, approximately 82% of them singletons. Input material: PBMCs. The sequence was collected from a man aged 55 to 70 with head and neck cancer. J is TRBJ2-3 and V is TRBV30, with D possibly matching TRBD1 (6 bases). CDR3 DNA sequence: TGTGCCTGGAGTCGGGGACCAGGGGCGAGGGGCACAGATACGCAGTATTTT. Its translation: CAWSRGPGARGTDTQYF.